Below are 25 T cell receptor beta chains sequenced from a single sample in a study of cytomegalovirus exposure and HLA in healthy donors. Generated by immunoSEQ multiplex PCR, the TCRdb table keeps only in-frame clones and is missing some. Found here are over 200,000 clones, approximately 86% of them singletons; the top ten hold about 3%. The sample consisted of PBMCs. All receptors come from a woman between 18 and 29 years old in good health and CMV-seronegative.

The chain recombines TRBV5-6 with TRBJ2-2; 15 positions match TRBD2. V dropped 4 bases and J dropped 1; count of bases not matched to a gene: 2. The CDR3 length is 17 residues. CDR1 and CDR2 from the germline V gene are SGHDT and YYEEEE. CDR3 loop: CASSRTSGRGNTGELFF. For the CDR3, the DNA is TGTGCCAGCAGCCGGACTAGCGGGAGGGGGAACACCGGGGAGCTGTTTTTT.

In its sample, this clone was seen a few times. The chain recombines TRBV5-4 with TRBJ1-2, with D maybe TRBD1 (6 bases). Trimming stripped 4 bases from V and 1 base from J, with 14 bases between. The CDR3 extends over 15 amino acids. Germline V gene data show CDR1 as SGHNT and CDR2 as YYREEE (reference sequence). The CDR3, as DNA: TGTGCCAGCAGCGAGGAAGTCAGGGGTAACTATGGCTACACCTTC. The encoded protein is CASSEEVRGNYGYTF. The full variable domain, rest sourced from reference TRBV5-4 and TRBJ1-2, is ETGVTQSPTHLIKTRGQQVTLRCSSQSGHNTVSWYQQALGQGPQFIFQYYREEENGRGNFPPRFSGLQFPNYSSELNVNALELDDSALYLCASSEEVRGNYGYTFGSGTRLTVV.

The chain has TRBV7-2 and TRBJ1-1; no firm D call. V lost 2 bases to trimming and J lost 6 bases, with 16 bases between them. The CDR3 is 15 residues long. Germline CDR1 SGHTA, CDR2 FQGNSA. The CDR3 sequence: CASSLIPPGSAEAFF. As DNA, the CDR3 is TGTGCCAGCAGCTTAATACCACCCGGGAGCGCTGAAGCTTTCTTT.

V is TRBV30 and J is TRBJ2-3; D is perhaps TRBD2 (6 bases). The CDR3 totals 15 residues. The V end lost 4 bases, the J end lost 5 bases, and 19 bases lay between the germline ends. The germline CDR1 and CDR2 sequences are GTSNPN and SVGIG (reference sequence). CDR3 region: CAWTGDFPGIDTQYF. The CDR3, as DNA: TGTGCCTGGACCGGGGACTTCCCGGGAATAGATACGCAGTATTTT.

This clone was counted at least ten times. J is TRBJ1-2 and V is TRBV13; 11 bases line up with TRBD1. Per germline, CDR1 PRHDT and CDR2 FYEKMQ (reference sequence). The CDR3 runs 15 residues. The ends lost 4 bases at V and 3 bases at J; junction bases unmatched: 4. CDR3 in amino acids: CASSSRTGGYYGYTF. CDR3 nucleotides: TGTGCCAGCAGCTCTAGGACAGGGGGCTACTATGGCTACACCTTC.

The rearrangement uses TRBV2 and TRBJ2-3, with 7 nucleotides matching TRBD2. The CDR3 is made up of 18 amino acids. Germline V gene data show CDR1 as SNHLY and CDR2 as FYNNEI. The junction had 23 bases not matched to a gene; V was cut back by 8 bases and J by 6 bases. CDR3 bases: TGTGCCAGCCATCTTAACCCCCTCAAAGCGGGAAAAGGGGATACGCAGTATTTT. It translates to CASHLNPLKAGKGDTQYF.

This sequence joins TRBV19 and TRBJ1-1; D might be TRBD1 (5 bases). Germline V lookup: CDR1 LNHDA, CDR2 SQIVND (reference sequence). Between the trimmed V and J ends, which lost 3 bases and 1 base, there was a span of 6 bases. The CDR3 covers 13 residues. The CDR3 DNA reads TGTGCCAGTAGTATTGACAGGAACACTGAAGCTTTCTTT. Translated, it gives CASSIDRNTEAFF.

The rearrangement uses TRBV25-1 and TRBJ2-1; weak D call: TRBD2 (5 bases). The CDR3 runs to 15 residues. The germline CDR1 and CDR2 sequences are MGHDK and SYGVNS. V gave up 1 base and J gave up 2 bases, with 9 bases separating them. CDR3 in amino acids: CASSESDSPYNEQFF. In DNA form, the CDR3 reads TGTGCCAGCAGTGAATCGGACTCTCCCTACAATGAGCAGTTCTTC.

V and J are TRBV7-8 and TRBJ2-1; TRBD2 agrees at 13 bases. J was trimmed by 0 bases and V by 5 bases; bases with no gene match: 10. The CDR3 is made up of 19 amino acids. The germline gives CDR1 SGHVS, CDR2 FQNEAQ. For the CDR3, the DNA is TGTGCCAGCAGCGTTGGGACTAGCGGGATTGAAAGCTCCTACAATGAGCAGTTCTTC. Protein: CASSVGTSGIESSYNEQFF.

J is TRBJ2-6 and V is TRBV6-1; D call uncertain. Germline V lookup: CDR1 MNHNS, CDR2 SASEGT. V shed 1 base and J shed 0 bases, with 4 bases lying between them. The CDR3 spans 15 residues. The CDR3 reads CASSEELSGANVLTF. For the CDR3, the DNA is TGTGCCAGCAGTGAAGAGCTCTCTGGGGCCAACGTCCTGACTTTC.

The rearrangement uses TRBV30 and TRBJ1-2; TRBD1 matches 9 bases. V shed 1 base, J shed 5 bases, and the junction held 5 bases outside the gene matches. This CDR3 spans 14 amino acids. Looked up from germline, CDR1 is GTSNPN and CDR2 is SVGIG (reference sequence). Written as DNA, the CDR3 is TGTGCCTGGAGTGCGGACAGGGGCAGTTATGGCTACACCTTC. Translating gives CAWSADRGSYGYTF. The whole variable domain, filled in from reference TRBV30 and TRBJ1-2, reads SQTIHQWPATLVQPVGSPLSLECTVEGTSNPNLYWYRQAAGRGLQLLFYSVGIGQISSEVPQNLSASRPQDRQFILSSKKLLLSDSGFYLCAWSADRGSYGYTFGSGTRLTVV.

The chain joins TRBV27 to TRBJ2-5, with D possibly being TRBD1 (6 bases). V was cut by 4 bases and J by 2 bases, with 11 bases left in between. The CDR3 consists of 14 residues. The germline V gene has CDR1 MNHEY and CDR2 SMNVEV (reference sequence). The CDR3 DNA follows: TGTGCCAGCAGTTGGACAGCAACACAAGAGACCCAGTACTTC. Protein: CASSWTATQETQYF.

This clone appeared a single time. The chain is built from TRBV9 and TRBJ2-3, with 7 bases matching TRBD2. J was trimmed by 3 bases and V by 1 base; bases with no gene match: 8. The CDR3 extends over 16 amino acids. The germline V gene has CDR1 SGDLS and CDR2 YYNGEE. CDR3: CASSVPLAGGTDTQYF. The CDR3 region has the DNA TGTGCCAGCAGCGTACCATTAGCGGGTGGAACAGATACGCAGTATTTT.

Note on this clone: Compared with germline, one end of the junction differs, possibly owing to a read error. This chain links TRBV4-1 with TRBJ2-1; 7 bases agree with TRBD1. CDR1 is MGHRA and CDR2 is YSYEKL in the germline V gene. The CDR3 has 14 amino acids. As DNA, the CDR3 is TGCGCCAGCAGCCCGATGGACAGGAATGGAAAAACGGTCTTC. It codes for CASSPMDRNGKTVF.

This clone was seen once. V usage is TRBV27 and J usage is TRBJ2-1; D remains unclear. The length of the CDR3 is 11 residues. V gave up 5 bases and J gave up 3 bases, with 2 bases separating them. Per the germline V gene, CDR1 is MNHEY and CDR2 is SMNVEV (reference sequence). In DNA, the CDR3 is TGTGCCAGCAGTCACTACAATGAGCAGTTCTTC. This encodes CASSHYNEQFF.

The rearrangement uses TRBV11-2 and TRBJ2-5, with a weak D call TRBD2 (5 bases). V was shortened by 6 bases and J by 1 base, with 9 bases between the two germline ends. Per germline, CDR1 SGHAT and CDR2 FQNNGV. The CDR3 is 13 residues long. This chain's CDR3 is CASSWTGQETQYF. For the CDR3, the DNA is TGTGCCAGCAGTTGGACTGGCCAAGAGACCCAGTACTTC.

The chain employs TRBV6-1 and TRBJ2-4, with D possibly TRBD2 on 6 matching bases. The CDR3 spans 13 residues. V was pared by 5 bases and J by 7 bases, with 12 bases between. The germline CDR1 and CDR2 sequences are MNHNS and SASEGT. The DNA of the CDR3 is TGTGCCAGCAGTTCGTTGGAGGGGAACATTCAGTACTTC. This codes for CASSSLEGNIQYF.

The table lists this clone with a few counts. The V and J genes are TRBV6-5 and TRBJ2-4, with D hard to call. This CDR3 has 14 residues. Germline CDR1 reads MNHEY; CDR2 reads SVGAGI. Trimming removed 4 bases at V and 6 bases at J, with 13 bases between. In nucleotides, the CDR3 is TGTGCCAGCAGTTTTAGTATTGAGGCAAACATTCAGTACTTC. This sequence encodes CASSFSIEANIQYF.

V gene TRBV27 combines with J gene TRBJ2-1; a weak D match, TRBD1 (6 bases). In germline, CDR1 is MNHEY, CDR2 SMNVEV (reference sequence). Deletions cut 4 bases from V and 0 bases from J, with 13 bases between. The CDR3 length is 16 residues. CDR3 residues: CASSSEGDTSYNEQFF. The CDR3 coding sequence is TGTGCCAGCAGTTCCGAGGGGGACACCTCCTACAATGAGCAGTTCTTC.

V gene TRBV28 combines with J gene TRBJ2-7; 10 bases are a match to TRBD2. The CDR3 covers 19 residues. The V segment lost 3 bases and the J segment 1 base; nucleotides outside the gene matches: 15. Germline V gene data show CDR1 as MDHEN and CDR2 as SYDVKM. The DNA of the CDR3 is TGTGCCAGCAGTTTTAGCAGGGGAGCAGGACTAGCGGTTTCCTACGAGCAGTACTTC. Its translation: CASSFSRGAGLAVSYEQYF.

CDR3 nucleotide sequence: TGCGCCAGCAGCTTTGACAGGGGAGAATATGGCTACACCTTC. This gives the protein CASSFDRGEYGYTF. The chain joins TRBV5-1 to TRBJ1-2; 8 bases agree with TRBD1. The CDR3 is 14 residues long. Per germline, CDR1 SGHRS and CDR2 YFSETQ. V was clipped by 2 bases and J by 5 bases; unmatched bases: 5.

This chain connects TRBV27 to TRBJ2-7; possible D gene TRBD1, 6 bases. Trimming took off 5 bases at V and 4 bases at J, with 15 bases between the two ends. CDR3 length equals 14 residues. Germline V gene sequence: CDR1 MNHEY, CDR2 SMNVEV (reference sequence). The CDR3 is CASSNQDSIYEQYF. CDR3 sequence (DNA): TGTGCCAGCAGTAACCAGGACAGCATATACGAGCAGTACTTC.

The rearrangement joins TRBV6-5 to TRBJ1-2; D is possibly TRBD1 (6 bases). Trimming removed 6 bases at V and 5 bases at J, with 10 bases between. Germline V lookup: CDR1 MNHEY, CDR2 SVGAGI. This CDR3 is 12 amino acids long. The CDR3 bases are TGTGCCAGCAGGGCAGGGGAGTATGGCTACACCTTC. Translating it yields CASRAGEYGYTF.

CDR3 amino acids: CASSASDSETSVYEQYF. DNA for the CDR3: TGTGCCAGCAGCGCAAGCGACAGTGAGACTAGCGTTTACGAGCAGTACTTC. This sequence joins TRBV9 and TRBJ2-7; 8 bases agree with TRBD2. Germline V gene sequence: CDR1 SGDLS, CDR2 YYNGEE. The CDR3 is 17 amino acids. Germline trimming cut 3 bases from V and 4 bases from J; bases unmatched to any gene: 15.

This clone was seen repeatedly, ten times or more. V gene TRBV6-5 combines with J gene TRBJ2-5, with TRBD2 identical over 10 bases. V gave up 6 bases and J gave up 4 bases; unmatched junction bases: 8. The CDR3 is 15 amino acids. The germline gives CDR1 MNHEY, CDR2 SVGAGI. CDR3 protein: CASSSGAGGPETQYF. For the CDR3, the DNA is TGTGCCAGCAGCAGTGGAGCGGGAGGGCCAGAGACCCAGTACTTC.